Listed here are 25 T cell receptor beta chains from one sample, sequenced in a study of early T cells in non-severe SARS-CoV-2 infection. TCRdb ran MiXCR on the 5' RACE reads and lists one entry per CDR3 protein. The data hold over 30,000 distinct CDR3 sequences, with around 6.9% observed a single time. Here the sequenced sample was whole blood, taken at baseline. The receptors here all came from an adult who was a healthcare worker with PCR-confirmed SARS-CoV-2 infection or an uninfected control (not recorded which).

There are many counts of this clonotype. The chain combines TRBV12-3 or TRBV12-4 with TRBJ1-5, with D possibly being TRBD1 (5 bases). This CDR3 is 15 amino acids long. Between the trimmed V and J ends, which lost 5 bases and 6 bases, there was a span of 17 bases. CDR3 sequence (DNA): TGTGCCAGCAGTCCAGGGACGGGGGTAAGTCAGCCCCAGCATTTT. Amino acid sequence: CASSPGTGVSQPQHF.

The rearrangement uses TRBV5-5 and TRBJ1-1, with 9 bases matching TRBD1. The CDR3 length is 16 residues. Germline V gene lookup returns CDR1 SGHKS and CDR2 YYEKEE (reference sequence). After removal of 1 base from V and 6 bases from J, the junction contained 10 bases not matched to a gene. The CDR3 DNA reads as TGTGCCAGCAGCTTGTACCCGCCGGGACAGGGCCCTGAAGCTTTCTTT. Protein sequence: CASSLYPPGQGPEAFF.

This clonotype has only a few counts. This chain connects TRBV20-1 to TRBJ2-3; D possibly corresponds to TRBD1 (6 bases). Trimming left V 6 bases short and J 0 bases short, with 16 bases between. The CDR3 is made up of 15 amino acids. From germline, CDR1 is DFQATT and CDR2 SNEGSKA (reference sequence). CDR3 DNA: TGCAGTGCGGACAGCATCTCCTCTAGCACAGATACGCAGTATTTT. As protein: CSADSISSSTDTQYF.

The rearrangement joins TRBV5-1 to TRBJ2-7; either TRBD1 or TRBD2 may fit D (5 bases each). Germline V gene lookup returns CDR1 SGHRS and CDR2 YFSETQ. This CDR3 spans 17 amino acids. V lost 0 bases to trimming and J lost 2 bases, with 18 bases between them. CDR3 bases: TGCGCCAGCAGCTTGGTGGGGACGGTGCGGATTACCTACGAGCAGTACTTC. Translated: CASSLVGTVRITYEQYF.

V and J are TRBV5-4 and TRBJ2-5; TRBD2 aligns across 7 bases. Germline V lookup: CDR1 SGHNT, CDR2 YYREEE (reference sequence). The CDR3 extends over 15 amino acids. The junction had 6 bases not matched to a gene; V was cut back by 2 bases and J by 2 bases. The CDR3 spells CASSLPSGGQETQYF. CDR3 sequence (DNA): TGTGCCAGCAGCTTACCTAGCGGAGGACAAGAGACCCAGTACTTC.

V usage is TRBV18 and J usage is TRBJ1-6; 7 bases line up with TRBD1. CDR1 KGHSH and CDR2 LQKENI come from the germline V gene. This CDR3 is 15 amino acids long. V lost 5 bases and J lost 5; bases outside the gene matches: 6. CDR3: CASSMGTDDNSPLHF. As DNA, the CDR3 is TGTGCCAGCTCAATGGGGACAGATGATAATTCACCCCTCCACTTT.

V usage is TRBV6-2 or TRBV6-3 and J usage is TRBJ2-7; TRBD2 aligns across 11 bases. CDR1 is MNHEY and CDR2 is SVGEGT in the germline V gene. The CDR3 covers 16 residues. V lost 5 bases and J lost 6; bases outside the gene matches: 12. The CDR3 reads CASSQTLLAGEAEQYF. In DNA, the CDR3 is TGTGCCAGCAGTCAAACTTTACTAGCGGGAGAGGCCGAGCAGTACTTC.

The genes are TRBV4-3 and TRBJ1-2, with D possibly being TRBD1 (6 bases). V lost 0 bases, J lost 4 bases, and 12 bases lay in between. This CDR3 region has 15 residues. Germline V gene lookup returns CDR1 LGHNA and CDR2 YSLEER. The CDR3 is CASSQDLGASYGYTF. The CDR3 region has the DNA TGCGCCAGCAGCCAAGATTTGGGGGCCAGCTATGGCTACACCTTC.

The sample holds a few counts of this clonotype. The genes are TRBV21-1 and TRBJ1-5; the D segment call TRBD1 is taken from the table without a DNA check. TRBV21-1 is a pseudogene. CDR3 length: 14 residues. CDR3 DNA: TGTGCCAGCAGCAGACAGGTGCCAAATCAGCCCCAGCATTTT. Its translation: CASSRQVPNQPQHF.

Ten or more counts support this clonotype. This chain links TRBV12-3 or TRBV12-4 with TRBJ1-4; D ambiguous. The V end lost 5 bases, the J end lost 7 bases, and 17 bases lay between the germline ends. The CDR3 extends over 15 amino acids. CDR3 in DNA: TGTGCCAGCAGTCAAAGAGGAGGGCGTAGTGAAAAACTGTTTTTT. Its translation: CASSQRGGRSEKLFF.

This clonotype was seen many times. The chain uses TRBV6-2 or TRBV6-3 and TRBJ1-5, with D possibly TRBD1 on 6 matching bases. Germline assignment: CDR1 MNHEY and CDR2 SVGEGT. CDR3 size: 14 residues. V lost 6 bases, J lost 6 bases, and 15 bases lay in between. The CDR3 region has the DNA TGTGCCAGCAGGAGAACAGAAGGGGGTCAGCCCCAGCATTTT. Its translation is CASRRTEGGQPQHF.

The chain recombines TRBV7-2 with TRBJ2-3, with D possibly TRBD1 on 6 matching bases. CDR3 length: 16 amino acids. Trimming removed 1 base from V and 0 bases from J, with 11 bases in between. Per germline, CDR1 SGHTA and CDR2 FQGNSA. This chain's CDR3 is CASSLVQGLSTDTQYF. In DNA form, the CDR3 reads TGTGCCAGCAGCTTAGTGCAGGGGTTAAGCACAGATACGCAGTATTTT.

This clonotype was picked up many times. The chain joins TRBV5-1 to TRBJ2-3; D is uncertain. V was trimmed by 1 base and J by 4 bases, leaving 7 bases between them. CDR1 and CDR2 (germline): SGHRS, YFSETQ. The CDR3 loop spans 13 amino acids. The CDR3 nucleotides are TGCGCCAGCAGCTTGAACGTGGCAGATACGCAGTATTTT. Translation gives CASSLNVADTQYF.

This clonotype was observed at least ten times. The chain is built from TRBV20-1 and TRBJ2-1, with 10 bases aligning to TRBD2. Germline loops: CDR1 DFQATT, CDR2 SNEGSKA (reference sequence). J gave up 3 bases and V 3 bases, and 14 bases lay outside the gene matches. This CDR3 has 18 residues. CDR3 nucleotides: TGCAGTGCTAGCGTTCTAGGGGCTAGCGGGAGTTTCTACAATGAGCAGTTCTTC. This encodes CSASVLGASGSFYNEQFF.

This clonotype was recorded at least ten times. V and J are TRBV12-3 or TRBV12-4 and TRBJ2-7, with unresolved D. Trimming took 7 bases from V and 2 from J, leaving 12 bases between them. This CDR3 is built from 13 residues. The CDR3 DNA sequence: TGTGCCAGCAAGGGTCAGAAAACCTACGAGCAGTACTTC. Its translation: CASKGQKTYEQYF.

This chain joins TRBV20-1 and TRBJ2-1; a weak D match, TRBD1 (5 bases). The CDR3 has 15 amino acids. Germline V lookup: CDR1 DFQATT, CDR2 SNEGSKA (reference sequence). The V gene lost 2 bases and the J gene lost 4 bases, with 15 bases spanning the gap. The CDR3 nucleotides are TGCAGTGCTAGATTCGACAGCCATCCGTACAATGAGCAGTTCTTC. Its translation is CSARFDSHPYNEQFF.

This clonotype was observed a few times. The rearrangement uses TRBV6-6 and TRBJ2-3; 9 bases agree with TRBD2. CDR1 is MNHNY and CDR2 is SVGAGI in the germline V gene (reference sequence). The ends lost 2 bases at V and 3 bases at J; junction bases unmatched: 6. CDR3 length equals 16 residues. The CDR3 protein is CASSYGRLAGTDTQYF. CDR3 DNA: TGTGCCAGCAGTTACGGAAGGCTAGCGGGGACAGATACGCAGTATTTT.

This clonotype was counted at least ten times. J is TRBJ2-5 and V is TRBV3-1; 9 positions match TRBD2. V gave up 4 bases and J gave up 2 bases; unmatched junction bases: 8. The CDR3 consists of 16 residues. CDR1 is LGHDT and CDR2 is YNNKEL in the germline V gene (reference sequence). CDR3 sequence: CASSRGAGGPQETQYF. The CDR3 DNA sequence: TGTGCCAGCAGCCGTGGGGCGGGAGGGCCACAAGAGACCCAGTACTTC.

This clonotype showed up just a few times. CDR3 sequence reads: CASSGLAGSINEQFF. CDR3 bases: TGTGCCAGCAGCGGACTAGCGGGAAGTATAAATGAGCAGTTCTTC. V and J are TRBV6-1 and TRBJ2-1; 12 nucleotides align to TRBD2. With 6 bases clipped from V and 7 bases from J, the junction kept 7 bases outside the gene matches. The CDR3 spans 15 residues. The germline V gene has CDR1 MNHNS and CDR2 SASEGT.

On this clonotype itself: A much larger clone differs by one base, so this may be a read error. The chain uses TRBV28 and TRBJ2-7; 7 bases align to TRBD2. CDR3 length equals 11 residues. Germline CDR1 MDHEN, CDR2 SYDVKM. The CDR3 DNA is TGTGCCAGTTCTAGCGGCTACGAGCAGCACTTC. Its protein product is CASSSGYEQHF.

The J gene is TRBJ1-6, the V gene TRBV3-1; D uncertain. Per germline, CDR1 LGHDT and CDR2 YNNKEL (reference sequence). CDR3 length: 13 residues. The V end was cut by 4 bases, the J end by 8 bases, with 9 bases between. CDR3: CASSPPRDSPLHF. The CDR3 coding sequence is TGTGCCAGCAGCCCCCCGAGGGATTCACCCCTCCACTTT.

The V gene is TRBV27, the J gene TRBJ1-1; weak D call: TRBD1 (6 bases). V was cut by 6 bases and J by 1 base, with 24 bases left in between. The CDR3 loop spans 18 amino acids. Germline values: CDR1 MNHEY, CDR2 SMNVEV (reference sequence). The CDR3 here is CASSLGPGQPRGNTEAFF. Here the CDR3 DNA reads TGTGCCAGCAGCTTGGGTCCGGGACAACCAAGGGGGAACACTGAAGCTTTCTTT.

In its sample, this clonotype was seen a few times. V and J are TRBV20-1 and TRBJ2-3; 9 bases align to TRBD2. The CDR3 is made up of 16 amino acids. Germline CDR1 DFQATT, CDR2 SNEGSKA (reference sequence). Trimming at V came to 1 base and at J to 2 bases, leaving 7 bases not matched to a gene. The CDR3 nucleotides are TGCAGTGCTAGAGGACTAGCGGACGCCTTCACAGATACGCAGTATTTT. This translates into CSARGLADAFTDTQYF.

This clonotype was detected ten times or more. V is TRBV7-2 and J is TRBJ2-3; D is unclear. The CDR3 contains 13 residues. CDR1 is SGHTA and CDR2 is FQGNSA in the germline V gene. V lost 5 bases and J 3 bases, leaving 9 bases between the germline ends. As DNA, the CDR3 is TGTGCCAGCAGCCGAATTATGACAGATACGCAGTATTTT. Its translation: CASSRIMTDTQYF.

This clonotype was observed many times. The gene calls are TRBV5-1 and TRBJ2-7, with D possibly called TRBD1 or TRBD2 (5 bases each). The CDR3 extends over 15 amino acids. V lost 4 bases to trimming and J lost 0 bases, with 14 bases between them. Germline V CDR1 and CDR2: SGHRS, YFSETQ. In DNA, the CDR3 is TGCGCCAGCAGCGTCCGGGACGCCAGCTCCTACGAGCAGTACTTC. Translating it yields CASSVRDASSYEQYF.